This T cell receptor (beta chain) was sequenced for a study of blood T cell repertoires in COVID-19. Study summary: From the United States, Italy and Spain came samples of acute and convalescent COVID-19. From T cells, B-cell-depleted T cells, or PBMCs came the material, which was cDNA or gDNA.

Germline V gives CDR1 ENHRY, CDR2 SYGVKD. V lost 0 bases and J lost 0, with 5 bases in between. This CDR3 is built from 15 residues. Original data processing: Amplification of reference gene primers provided the estimated nucleated cell counts. Profiled with immunoSEQ multiplex PCR; TCRdb holds only in-frame clones, not every one. The V and J calls and clone size are taken from that table; D and trimming were inferred from the DNA. The sample lists 250,000 to 350,000 clones, about 93% seen once, with about 6.8% in the top ten. Followed longitudinally, the Seattle patients had been enrolled during active infection.

The chain combines TRBV10-3 with TRBJ2-2, with TRBD1 as a possible D gene (5 bases). Sequenced material: peripheral blood. The TCR was taken from a woman aged 25 to 39 with COVID-19, enrolled during active disease. CDR3 sequence reads: CAISESTANTGELFF. The CDR3 DNA follows: TGTGCCATCAGTGAGTCGACAGCGAACACCGGGGAGCTGTTTTTT.